The 32 T cell receptor beta chains reported below all come from one sample, sequenced in a study of patients and donors after allogeneic stem cell transplantation (TCRdb year 2020). The library was generated by RT-PCR. Sequencing relied on a NextSeq 550. The raw public data were reprocessed by TCRdb itself: fastp quality trimming at Q25, MiXCR clonotype calling, in-frame beta chains only. Under each unique CDR3 protein, matching rows form one entry showing the most common genes and DNA. The sample profile shows 900,000 to 1,000,000 distinct CDR3 sequences; roughly 18% of them were found once. Together, the top ten hold 5% to 6.5% of the sample. Material: blood, either unsorted or a sorted T cell fraction (not recorded which). These receptors originate from a human donor who was either an allogeneic HSCT recipient or a stem cell or donor lymphocyte infusion donor (not recorded which). It is not recorded whose cells these are; they may come from a transplant donor.

At least ten counts were recorded for this clonotype. The rearrangement links TRBV10-3 to TRBJ2-3, with a possible D match to TRBD2 (5 bases). Germline V lookup: CDR1 ENHRY, CDR2 SYGVKD. The CDR3 consists of 17 residues. Trimming pared 6 bases from V and 0 bases from J, leaving 19 bases between. This CDR3 reads CAIRSRPGGTSTDTQYF. The CDR3 region has the DNA TGTGCCATCAGATCAAGACCCGGAGGCACTAGCACAGATACGCAGTATTTT.

This chain uses TRBV7-2 with TRBJ2-1, with TRBD1 matching 7 bases. The trim removed 3 bases at V and 8 bases at J, leaving 16 bases unmatched. From germline, CDR1 is SGHTA and CDR2 FQGNSA. The CDR3 is made up of 17 amino acids. The CDR3 coding sequence is TGTGCCAGCAGCTTGGGCCACCTTAACAGGGGCGGCGATGAGCAGTTCTTC. Translating gives CASSLGHLNRGGDEQFF.

The chain couples TRBV12-3 or TRBV12-4 to TRBJ1-2, with TRBD1 matching 7 bases. The CDR3 extends over 15 amino acids. With V trimmed by 6 bases and J by 6 bases, 13 bases remained unmatched. The CDR3 DNA is TGTGCCAGCAGCTTCACAGGGGATTCTAAGGATGGCTACACCTTC. It is translated as CASSFTGDSKDGYTF.

V usage is TRBV4-1 and J usage is TRBJ2-3, with D tentatively TRBD1 (5 bases). The length of the CDR3 is 15 residues. Looked up from germline, CDR1 is MGHRA and CDR2 is YSYEKL. Between the trimmed V and J ends, which lost 4 bases and 5 bases, there was a span of 16 bases. In DNA form, the CDR3 reads TGCGCCAGCAGCCTGGGGCAGGGATCAGGAGATACGCAGTATTTT. It yields the protein CASSLGQGSGDTQYF.

This chain joins TRBV14 and TRBJ2-1; TRBD2 matches at 14 bases. Per germline, CDR1 SGHDN and CDR2 FVKESK. This CDR3 contains 16 residues. The V segment lost 4 bases and the J segment 7 bases; nucleotides outside the gene matches: 6. The CDR3 is CASSRRTSGRRNEQFF. CDR3 in DNA: TGTGCCAGCAGCCGTCGGACTAGCGGGAGGAGAAATGAGCAGTTCTTC.

The J gene is TRBJ2-4, the V gene TRBV18, with D unclear. CDR1 KGHSH and CDR2 LQKENI come from the germline V gene. The CDR3 runs 13 residues. V lost 6 bases and J lost 8, with 14 bases in between. The CDR3 DNA reads as TGTGCCAGCTCCGGTGGGCTCTTAGACATTCAGTACTTC. Protein product: CASSGGLLDIQYF.

This clonotype appeared a few times. The V call is TRBV19, the J call TRBJ2-7, with D perhaps matching TRBD2 (6 bases). The CDR3 runs 14 residues. The germline V and J ends were trimmed by 5 bases and 2 bases, with 13 bases remaining between them. Germline assignment: CDR1 LNHDA and CDR2 SQIVND (reference sequence). The CDR3: CASSPRDGTYEQYF. For the CDR3, the DNA is TGTGCCAGTAGTCCGCGGGACGGCACCTACGAGCAGTACTTC.

This clonotype has just a few counts. V is TRBV20-1 and J is TRBJ2-5; 7 nucleotides align to TRBD2. The J segment lost 5 bases and the V segment lost 3 bases, leaving 18 bases of the junction unmatched. CDR1 DFQATT and CDR2 SNEGSKA come from the germline V gene (reference sequence). The CDR3 spans 17 residues. CDR3 protein: CSARGREWRELLETQYF. The CDR3 DNA follows: TGCAGTGCTAGGGGGAGGGAGTGGCGGGAGCTCCTGGAGACCCAGTACTTC.

This chain uses TRBV5-1 with TRBJ1-3; D may be TRBD1 (6 bases). Trimming cost V 4 bases and J 0 bases, with 8 bases left between them. The CDR3 has 14 residues. The germline gives CDR1 SGHRS, CDR2 YFSETQ. The CDR3 coding sequence is TGCGCCAGCAGCAAGGACAGCTCTGGAAACACCATATATTTT. Translation gives CASSKDSSGNTIYF.

The V call is TRBV20-1, the J call TRBJ1-1, with D possibly TRBD1 on 6 matching bases. Germline V gene sequence: CDR1 DFQATT, CDR2 SNEGSKA (reference sequence). V dropped 2 bases and J dropped 7 bases, with 8 bases sitting between them. There are 11 residues in the CDR3. The DNA for the CDR3 is TGCAGTGCTAGAAAACAGGGTGAAGCTTTCTTT. Its translation is CSARKQGEAFF.

This chain uses TRBV10-3 with TRBJ2-2; TRBD1 agrees at 10 bases. Germline loops: CDR1 ENHRY, CDR2 SYGVKD. J gave up 11 bases and V 6 bases, and 12 bases lay outside the gene matches. The CDR3 consists of 15 residues. The CDR3 bases are TGTGCCATCAGACCGGACAGGGGGGGAAGTCTAGAGCTGTTTTTT. Amino acids: CAIRPDRGGSLELFF.

The table lists this clonotype with a few counts. V gene TRBV11-3 combines with J gene TRBJ2-7; D is possibly TRBD2 (6 bases). CDR3 length: 16 residues. Germline V gene data show CDR1 as SGHNT and CDR2 as YENEEA. V was pared by 3 bases and J by 1 base, with 16 bases between. CDR3 nucleotides: TGTGCCAGCAGCTTTCTCCAGGCTAGCGTATCCTACGAGCAGTACTTC. It encodes CASSFLQASVSYEQYF.

This clonotype showed up just a few times. The chain links TRBV29-1 to TRBJ2-4, with 8 bases aligning to TRBD1. V lost 5 bases and J lost 15; bases outside the gene matches: 6. In germline, CDR1 is SQVTM, CDR2 ANQGSEA. The CDR3 covers 10 residues. The CDR3 here is CSVLFQGAYF. CDR3 nucleotide sequence: TGCAGCGTTCTATTCCAGGGGGCGTACTTC.

V gene TRBV6-1 combines with J gene TRBJ2-3, with D perhaps TRBD2 (5 bases). CDR1 is MNHNS, CDR2 SASEGT, per germline. Trimming removed 6 bases from V and 3 bases from J, with 19 bases in between. The CDR3 spans 16 residues. As DNA, the CDR3 is TGTGCCAGCAGCGGTCCGGAGTGGGAGTCTACAGATACGCAGTATTTT. Translated: CASSGPEWESTDTQYF.

The chain combines TRBV2 with TRBJ2-1, with 10 bases fitting TRBD1. Germline V gene lookup returns CDR1 SNHLY and CDR2 FYNNEI. V trimming: 7 bases; J trimming: 7 bases; junction bases outside the gene matches: 10. The CDR3 runs 15 residues. CDR3 in DNA: TGTGCCAGCACTCCGGACAGGGGGGTTAGAAATGAGCAGTTCTTC. This gives the protein CASTPDRGVRNEQFF.

The chain recombines TRBV5-5 with TRBJ2-4; possible D gene TRBD2, 5 bases. There are 14 residues in the CDR3. Between the trimmed V and J ends, which lost 4 bases and 3 bases, there was a span of 11 bases. The germline gives CDR1 SGHKS, CDR2 YYEKEE (reference sequence). CDR3 nucleotide sequence: TGTGCCAGCAGCCACGGAGGTGACAAAAACATTCAGTACTTC. Translated: CASSHGGDKNIQYF.

The chain couples TRBV30 to TRBJ2-7; 7 bases line up with TRBD2. V lost 2 bases and J lost 5; bases outside the gene matches: 3. Germline V gene lookup returns CDR1 GTSNPN and CDR2 SVGIG (reference sequence). The CDR3 has 12 amino acids. The DNA of the CDR3 is TGTGCCTGGAGTTGGGGGGGGGACGAGCAGTACTTC. This encodes CAWSWGGDEQYF.

This clonotype was found a few times. The rearrangement links TRBV29-1 to TRBJ1-4, with D maybe TRBD1 (5 bases). Germline lookup yields CDR1 SQVTM and CDR2 ANQGSEA. Trimming took 5 bases from V and 7 from J, leaving 14 bases between them. This CDR3 spans 13 amino acids. The chain's CDR3 is CSVTGGVGEKLFF. Written as DNA, the CDR3 is TGCAGCGTTACCGGGGGAGTTGGTGAAAAACTGTTTTTT.

The chain employs TRBV6-1 and TRBJ1-4, with TRBD1 matching 7 bases. The germline gives CDR1 MNHNS, CDR2 SASEGT. V lost 5 bases, J lost 5 bases, and 5 bases stayed unmatched. This CDR3 has 14 amino acids. Written as DNA, the CDR3 is TGTGCCAGCAGTCACCGGGACAGAAATGAAAAACTGTTTTTT. Translation: CASSHRDRNEKLFF.

This clonotype was picked up a small number of times. The chain joins TRBV20-1 to TRBJ2-6; D is ambiguous. The germline CDR1 and CDR2 sequences are DFQATT and SNEGSKA (reference sequence). V lost 3 bases to trimming and J lost 0 bases, with 6 bases between them. CDR3 length: 14 amino acids. CDR3 DNA: TGCAGTGCTAGTCAGTTCTCTGGGGCCAACGTCCTGACTTTC. Translating gives CSASQFSGANVLTF.

A single count supports this clonotype. This chain connects TRBV7-9 to TRBJ2-4, with D uncertain. Germline CDR1 is SEHNR and CDR2 is FQNEAQ (reference sequence). The V end lost 6 bases, the J end lost 5 bases, and 11 bases lay between the germline ends. The CDR3 contains 13 residues. CDR3 sequence: CASSSRPQNIQYF. As DNA, the CDR3 is TGTGCCAGCAGTTCTCGCCCCCAAAACATTCAGTACTTC.

V and J are TRBV20-1 and TRBJ2-1; the D call may be TRBD1 or TRBD2 (5 bases each). CDR3 size: 16 residues. CDR1 DFQATT and CDR2 SNEGSKA come from the germline V gene (reference sequence). Trimming shortened V by 0 bases and J by 2 bases, and 14 bases separated the two germline ends. The DNA of the CDR3 is TGCAGTGCTAGAGATGAAGTAACGGGGCCCTACAATGAGCAGTTCTTC. This sequence encodes CSARDEVTGPYNEQFF.

This clonotype was observed a handful of times. CDR3 protein: CASSRTSGTLGYNEQFF. DNA for the CDR3: TGTGCCAGCAGTCGGACTAGCGGGACTTTGGGCTATAATGAGCAGTTCTTC. The chain couples TRBV6-1 to TRBJ2-1; TRBD2 matches at 12 bases. J lost 7 bases, V lost 5 bases, and 12 bases had no gene match. This CDR3 is built from 17 residues. Germline V CDR1 and CDR2: MNHNS, SASEGT.

The chain has TRBV20-1 and TRBJ2-5, with 14 bases that match TRBD2. This CDR3 has 16 amino acids. In germline, CDR1 is DFQATT, CDR2 SNEGSKA (reference sequence). V shed 4 bases, J shed 4 bases, and the junction held 8 bases outside the gene matches. The CDR3 is CSATSGTSGGGETQYF. The CDR3 DNA follows: TGCAGTGCTACCTCCGGGACTAGCGGGGGAGGAGAGACCCAGTACTTC.

The chain combines TRBV12-3 or TRBV12-4 with TRBJ2-5; 9 bases agree with TRBD1. The J segment lost 2 bases and the V segment lost 7 bases, leaving 8 bases of the junction unmatched. This CDR3 region has 15 residues. The CDR3 bases are TGTGCCAGCACATCCTCGGGGACAGGGCAAGAGACCCAGTACTTC. Residues: CASTSSGTGQETQYF.

This sequence joins TRBV27 and TRBJ2-1, with D possibly being TRBD2 (6 bases). The germline V gene encodes CDR1 MNHEY and CDR2 SMNVEV (reference sequence). This CDR3 has 14 amino acids. The germline V and J ends were trimmed by 4 bases and 9 bases, with 16 bases remaining between them. The CDR3 here is CASSSSVYSGEQFF. The CDR3 region has the DNA TGTGCCAGCAGTTCTAGCGTGTACTCGGGTGAGCAGTTCTTC.

This clonotype was observed a handful of times. This sequence joins TRBV20-1 and TRBJ2-7; 8 positions match TRBD1. In germline, CDR1 is DFQATT, CDR2 SNEGSKA (reference sequence). The CDR3 has 12 residues. V lost 6 bases, J lost 3 bases, and 4 bases stayed unmatched. The CDR3 region has the DNA TGCAGTGCGAAGGGACAGGTCTACGAGCAGTACTTC. It codes for CSAKGQVYEQYF.

This chain connects TRBV12-3 or TRBV12-4 to TRBJ2-2; 8 positions match TRBD2. The CDR3 has 16 residues. V gave up 5 bases and J gave up 0 bases; unmatched junction bases: 5. The CDR3 sequence is CASSRGGGTNTGELFF. Written as DNA, the CDR3 is TGTGCCAGCAGTCGGGGGGGAGGGACGAACACCGGGGAGCTGTTTTTT.

The table lists this clonotype with many counts. The chain recombines TRBV7-9 with TRBJ1-4; D is unclear. The V and J ends lost 5 bases and 0 bases respectively, with 4 bases between them. The V gene's germline CDR1 is SEHNR and CDR2 FQNEAQ (reference sequence). The CDR3 contains 13 residues. CDR3 DNA sequence: TGTGCCAGCAGCGTTGCAACTAATGAAAAACTGTTTTTT. Protein sequence: CASSVATNEKLFF. Using reference TRBV7-9 and TRBJ1-4 for the parts outside the CDR3, the full variable domain is DTGVSQNPRHKITKRGQNVTFRCDPISEHNRLYWYRQTLGQGPEFLTYFQNEAQLEKSRLLSDRFSAERPKGSFSTLEIQRTEQGDSAMYLCASSVATNEKLFFGSGTQLSVL.

A note on this clonotype: A much larger clone differs by one base, so this may be a read error. The chain has TRBV3-1 and TRBJ1-3, with no clear D. The CDR3 loop spans 13 amino acids. CDR1 is LGHDT, CDR2 YNNKEL, per germline (reference sequence). Between the trimmed V and J ends, which lost 4 bases and 2 bases, there was a span of 6 bases. The CDR3 here is CASSPRAGNTIYF. CDR3 nucleotide sequence: TGTGCCAGCAGCCCGAGGGCTGGAAACACCATATATTTT.

In its sample, this clonotype was seen a few times. This rearrangement joins TRBV3-1 to TRBJ2-7; a possible D gene is TRBD1 (6 bases). CDR3 length: 15 residues. V lost 2 bases and J 0 bases, leaving 11 bases between the germline ends. Germline CDR1 is LGHDT and CDR2 is YNNKEL (reference sequence). The CDR3: CASSQPGTSSYEQYF. CDR3 bases: TGTGCCAGCAGCCAACCCGGGACAAGCTCCTACGAGCAGTACTTC.

The chain combines TRBV5-1 with TRBJ2-3, with 7 nucleotides matching TRBD2. There are 14 residues in the CDR3. Germline lookup yields CDR1 SGHRS and CDR2 YFSETQ. J gave up 4 bases and V 8 bases, and 10 bases lay outside the gene matches. CDR3 amino acids: CASQVGGPPDTQYF. The CDR3 nucleotides are TGCGCCAGTCAGGTGGGAGGGCCCCCAGATACGCAGTATTTT. Based on the CDR3 plus reference TRBV5-1 and TRBJ2-3, the full variable domain is KAGVTQTPRYLIKTRGQQVTLSCSPISGHRSVSWYQQTPGQGLQFLFEYFSETQRNKGNFPGRFSGRQFSNSRSEMNVSTLELGDSALYLCASQVGGPPDTQYFGPGTRLTVL.